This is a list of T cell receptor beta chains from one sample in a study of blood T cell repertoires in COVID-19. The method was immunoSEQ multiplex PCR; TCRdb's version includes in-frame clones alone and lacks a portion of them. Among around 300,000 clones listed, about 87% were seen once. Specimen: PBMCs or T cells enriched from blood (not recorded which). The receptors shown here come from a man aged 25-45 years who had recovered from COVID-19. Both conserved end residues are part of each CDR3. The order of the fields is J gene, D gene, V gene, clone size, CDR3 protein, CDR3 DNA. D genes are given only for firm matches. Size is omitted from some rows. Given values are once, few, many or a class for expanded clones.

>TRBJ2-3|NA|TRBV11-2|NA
CASSLFVDRVF
TGTGCCAGCAGCTTATTTGTGGATCGGGTTTTT
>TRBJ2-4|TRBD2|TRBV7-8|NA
CASSSPRGRVAKNIQYF
TGTGCCAGCAGCTCCCCTCGGGGGAGGGTGGCCAAAAACATTCAGTACTTC
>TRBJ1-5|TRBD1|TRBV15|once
CATSVDRASNQPQHF
TGTGCCACCAGCGTGGACAGGGCTAGCAATCAGCCCCAGCATTTT
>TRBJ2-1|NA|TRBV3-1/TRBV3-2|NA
CASSQDPPGSEENEQFF
TGTGCCAGCAGCCAAGACCCCCCAGGGTCCGAGGAGAATGAGCAGTTCTTC
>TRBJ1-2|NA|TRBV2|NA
CASSRQYGYTF
TGTGCCAGCAGCCGACAGTATGGCTACACCTTC
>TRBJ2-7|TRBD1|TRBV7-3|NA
CASSPSGTAYEQYF
TGTGCCAGCAGCCCCAGTGGGACAGCCTACGAGCAGTACTTC
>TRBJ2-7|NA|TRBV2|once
CASSDSGSSYEQYF
TGTGCCAGCAGTGATTCCGGGAGCTCCTACGAGCAGTACTTC
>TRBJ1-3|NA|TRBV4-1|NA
CASEPRQNSGNTIYF
TGCGCCAGCGAACCCAGACAGAACTCTGGAAACACCATATATTTT
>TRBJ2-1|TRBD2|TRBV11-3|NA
CASSRLAGGHYNEQFF
TGTGCCAGCAGCAGACTAGCGGGGGGCCACTACAATGAGCAGTTCTTC
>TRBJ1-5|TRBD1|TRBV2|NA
CASRQKPTGEQPQHF
TGTGCCAGCAGACAAAAACCCACAGGGGAACAGCCCCAGCATTTT
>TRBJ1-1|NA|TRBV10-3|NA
CAISVVQGGVGNTEAFF
TGTGCCATCAGTGTTGTACAGGGAGGGGTTGGGAACACTGAAGCTTTCTTT
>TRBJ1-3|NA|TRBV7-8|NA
CASSLATGKAGNTIYF
TGTGCCAGCAGCTTAGCTACAGGGAAGGCTGGAAACACCATATATTTT
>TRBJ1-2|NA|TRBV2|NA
CASSGGGGYTF
TGTGCCAGCAGTGGGGGAGGTGGCTACACCTTC
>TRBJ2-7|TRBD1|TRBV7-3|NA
CASSLTSGQAKIDEQYF
TGTGCCAGCAGCTTAACTTCCGGACAGGCAAAGATTGACGAGCAGTACTTC
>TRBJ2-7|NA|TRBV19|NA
CASSIDFSYEQYF
TGTGCCAGTAGTATAGACTTTTCCTACGAGCAGTACTTC
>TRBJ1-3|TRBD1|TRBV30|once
CAWMGQGAYGNTIYF
TGTGCCTGGATGGGACAGGGGGCTTATGGAAACACCATATATTTT
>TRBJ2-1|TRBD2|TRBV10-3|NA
CAISGAGGSYNEQFF
TGTGCCATCAGTGGGGCGGGGGGCTCCTACAATGAGCAGTTCTTC
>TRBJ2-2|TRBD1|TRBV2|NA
CASTRDRGTGELFF
TGTGCCAGCACCCGGGACAGGGGGACCGGGGAGCTGTTTTTT
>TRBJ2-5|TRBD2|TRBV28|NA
CASSASGMETQYF
TGTGCCAGCTCGGCTAGCGGGATGGAGACCCAGTACTTC
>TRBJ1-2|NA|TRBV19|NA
CASSIALQDYGYTF
TGTGCCAGTAGTATAGCCCTCCAGGACTATGGCTACACCTTC
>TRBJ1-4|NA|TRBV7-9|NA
CASSPLRTLTNEKLFF
TGTGCCAGCAGCCCGCTCCGGACATTGACTAATGAAAAACTGTTTTTT
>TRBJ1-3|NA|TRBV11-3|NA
CASSFLRSSGNTIYF
TGTGCCAGCAGCTTTTTACGGTCTTCTGGAAACACCATATATTTT
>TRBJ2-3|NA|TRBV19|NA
CASSIWGVKTDTQYF
TGTGCCAGTAGTATTTGGGGGGTGAAGACAGATACGCAGTATTTT
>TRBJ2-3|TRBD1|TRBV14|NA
CASDDRGRSTDTQYF
TGTGCCAGCGACGACAGGGGGCGAAGCACAGATACGCAGTATTTT
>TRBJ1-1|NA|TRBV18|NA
CASSPSDSISEAFF
TGTGCCAGCTCACCATCCGACAGCATCTCTGAAGCTTTCTTT
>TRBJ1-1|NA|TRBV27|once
CASSLRGTLNTEAFF
TGTGCCAGCAGTTTAAGGGGGACCCTGAACACTGAAGCTTTCTTT
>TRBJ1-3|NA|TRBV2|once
CASSVSSGNTIYF
TGTGCCAGCAGTGTCTCCTCTGGAAACACCATATATTTT
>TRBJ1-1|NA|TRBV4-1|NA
CASSQEVAEMNTEAFF
TGCGCCAGCAGCCAAGAGGTAGCAGAGATGAACACTGAAGCTTTCTTT
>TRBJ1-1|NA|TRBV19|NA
CASSIQGSRTEAFF
TGTGCCAGTAGTATTCAGGGAAGTAGGACTGAAGCTTTCTTT
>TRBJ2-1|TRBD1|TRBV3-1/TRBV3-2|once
CASSHRPDRGAEQFF
TGTGCCAGCAGCCACAGACCGGACAGGGGCGCTGAGCAGTTCTTC
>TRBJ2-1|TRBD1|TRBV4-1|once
CASSQRQGEGYNEQFF
TGCGCCAGCAGCCAGAGACAGGGCGAGGGGTACAATGAGCAGTTCTTC
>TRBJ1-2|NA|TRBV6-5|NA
CASSLGPNYGYTF
TGTGCCAGCAGCCTGGGCCCTAACTATGGCTACACCTTC
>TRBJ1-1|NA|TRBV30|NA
CAWSGRKRDTEAFF
TGTGCCTGGAGTGGTAGGAAGAGGGACACTGAAGCTTTCTTT
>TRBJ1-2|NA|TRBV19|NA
CASSPGGAAGYGYTF
TGTGCCAGTAGCCCGGGCGGGGCAGCCGGATATGGCTACACCTTC
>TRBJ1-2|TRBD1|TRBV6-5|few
CASSYSGRDSGGYTF
TGTGCCAGCAGTTACTCGGGCAGGGACAGTGGTGGCTACACCTTC
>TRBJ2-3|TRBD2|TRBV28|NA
CASSLLGGDFTDTQYF
TGTGCCAGCAGTCTCCTTGGGGGGGACTTCACAGATACGCAGTATTTT
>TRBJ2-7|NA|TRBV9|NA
CASSVDPGSYEQYF
TGTGCCAGCAGCGTAGACCCAGGCTCCTACGAGCAGTACTTC
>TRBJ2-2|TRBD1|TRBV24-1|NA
CATRNTDPQGPGELFF
TGTGCCACCAGAAATACAGACCCACAGGGGCCCGGGGAGCTGTTTTTT
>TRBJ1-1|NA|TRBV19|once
CATEVGGWNTEAFF
TGTGCCACTGAAGTCGGAGGCTGGAACACTGAAGCTTTCTTT
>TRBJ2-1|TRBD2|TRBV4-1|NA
CASSHIAGGRNEQFF
TGCGCCAGCAGCCACATAGCGGGGGGGCGTAATGAGCAGTTCTTC
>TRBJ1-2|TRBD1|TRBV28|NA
CASSPPGPGTGGLDGYTF
TGTGCCAGCAGTCCGCCCGGCCCGGGGACAGGGGGCTTGGATGGCTACACCTTC
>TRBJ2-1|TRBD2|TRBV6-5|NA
CASSYGTSGYNEQFF
TGTGCCAGCAGTTACGGGACTAGCGGGTACAATGAGCAGTTCTTC
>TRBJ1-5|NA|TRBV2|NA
CASSERSGGRGNQPQHF
TGTGCCAGCAGTGAGCGGAGCGGGGGAAGGGGCAATCAGCCCCAGCATTTT
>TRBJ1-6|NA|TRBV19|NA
CASSHRGLESPLHF
TGTGCCAGTAGTCATAGGGGTCTCGAATCACCCCTCCACTTT
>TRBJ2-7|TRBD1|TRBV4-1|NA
CASSQDKGKQGGEEQYF
TGCGCCAGCAGCCAAGATAAGGGCAAACAGGGGGGTGAAGAGCAGTACTTC
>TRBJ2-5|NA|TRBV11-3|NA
CASSLDQGEVETQYF
TGTGCCAGCAGCTTAGACCAGGGGGAGGTGGAGACCCAGTACTTC
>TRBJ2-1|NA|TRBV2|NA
CASSKDFYNEQFF
TGTGCCAGCAGTAAGGACTTCTACAATGAGCAGTTCTTC
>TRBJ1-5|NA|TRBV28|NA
CASSLFGDSNQPQHF
TGTGCCAGCAGTTTATTCGGGGATAGCAATCAGCCCCAGCATTTT
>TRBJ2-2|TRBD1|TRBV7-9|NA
CASIRGTGDTLKLFF
TGTGCCAGCATCCGAGGGACAGGTGATACCTTGAAGCTGTTTTTT
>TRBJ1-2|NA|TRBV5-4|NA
CASSFSPRQNYGYTF
TGTGCCAGCAGCTTTTCCCCTCGACAAAACTATGGCTACACCTTC
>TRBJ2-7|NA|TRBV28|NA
CASRLGSDEQYF
TGTGCCAGCAGACTCGGGTCGGATGAGCAGTACTTC